This T cell receptor (beta chain) was found in a study of T cells in Graves' hyperthyroidism and ophthalmopathy. Findings and caveats of the study: Blood also contained most expanded thyroid clonotypes above 0.001.

The hyperthyroidism was newly diagnosed and had lasted under 2 months; the patients were aged 18 to 65. The sample, blood from the first hyperthyroidism diagnosis, precedes any ophthalmopathy symptoms. Using RNA transcripts as the source, TCR beta CDR3 regions were amplified. During a first-round RT-PCR of the TCR CDR3, the HTBI primer set was used. In TCRdb, the multiplex PCR reads were re-called with MiXCR into one record per CDR3 protein. The sample includes more than 550,000 distinct CDR3 sequences, approximately 18% seen only once; the top ten take about a sixth. CDR1 is KGHSH, CDR2 LQKENI, per germline. V was pared by 6 bases and J by 3 bases, with 12 bases between. The CDR3 is 14 residues long. The sample holds many counts of this clonotype. Its target is unknown.

This TCR was recovered from a woman in her fifties or sixties with Graves' hyperthyroidism that later progressed to Graves' ophthalmopathy. The rearrangement joins TRBV18 to TRBJ2-1; no firm D call. Sequencing was done on a sample of blood. CDR3 bases: TGTGCCAGCTCTTTCCTGGACGGCTACAATGAGCAGTTCTTC. This sequence encodes CASSFLDGYNEQFF.